This T cell receptor (beta chain) was recovered during a study of T cell repertoires in aging, cancer and after chemotherapy. Overall study context: Glioblastoma patients receiving temozolomide-based therapy gave paired samples before and after chemotherapy.

Judged by abundance, this clonotype is large. The antigen is unknown. There are 16 residues in the CDR3. CDR1 and CDR2 from the germline V gene are SQVTM and ANQGSEA. With V trimmed by 5 bases and J by 5 bases, 8 bases remained unmatched. Study findings and constraints: In cancer patients, declining TCR diversity with age involved lost richness and lost evenness. Untreated cancer patients had significantly lower blood TCR diversity than age-matched healthy donors.

A mixed TRB-A/B primer pool amplified rearranged TRB by multiplex touch-down PCR. A single record per CDR3 protein comes from TCRdb applying MiXCR to the multiplex PCR reads. The repertoire holds 2,000 to 2,500 distinct CDR3 sequences, around 31% seen once, with around 16% in the top ten. The template was genomic DNA from peripheral blood, not RNA. The clonotype originates from a human donor with a solid tumor. This chain uses TRBV29-1 with TRBJ2-5; TRBD2 matches at 16 bases. Sequenced material: blood. CDR3 bases: TGCAGCGTTAAGCCGGGACTAGCGGGGGGGCGTGAGACCCAGTACTTC. Its protein product is CSVKPGLAGGRETQYF.